These 28 T cell receptor beta chains were sequenced from one sample in a study of OX40 agonist ivuxolimab in advanced cancers. The repertoire was sequenced with immunoSEQ multiplex PCR; TCRdb's copy has only in-frame clones and lacks some. Of approximately 6,900 clones listed, about four fifths were seen once; the top ten hold 20% to 30%. Material: CD4+ or CD8+ T cells sorted from blood, obtained in a trial of the OX40 agonist ivuxolimab. The source is an adult with an advanced solid tumor such as melanoma, head and neck, liver or kidney cancer.

This chain links TRBV15 with TRBJ2-2, with D possibly being TRBD1 (5 bases). The CDR3 length is 16 residues. V shed 5 bases and J shed 2 bases, with 15 bases lying between them. Germline V CDR1 and CDR2: LNHNV, YYDKDF (reference sequence). Written as DNA, the CDR3 is TGTGCCACCAGCCCGATTTTGACAGTTAACACCGGGGAGCTGTTTTTT. As protein: CATSPILTVNTGELFF.

J is TRBJ2-7 and V is TRBV27; D gene ambiguous. The CDR3 is made up of 13 amino acids. The V gene's germline CDR1 is MNHEY and CDR2 SMNVEV (reference sequence). The germline V and J ends were trimmed by 3 bases and 2 bases, with 8 bases remaining between them. Written as DNA, the CDR3 is TGTGCCAGCAGTTTTGGGGATGCCTACGAGCAGTACTTC. It encodes CASSFGDAYEQYF.

V is TRBV11-2 and J is TRBJ1-1, with D unresolved. V lost 3 bases, J lost 6 bases, and 8 bases lay in between. CDR1 is SGHAT and CDR2 is FQNNGV in the germline V gene. The CDR3 loop spans 12 amino acids. CDR3 sequence (DNA): TGTGCCAGCAGCTTTCTTGGCCCTGAAGCTTTCTTT. This encodes CASSFLGPEAFF.

V gene TRBV4-3 combines with J gene TRBJ1-2; TRBD1 matches at 8 bases. Germline V gene sequence: CDR1 LGHNA, CDR2 YSLEER. The CDR3 is 14 residues long. Trimming removed 2 bases from V and 8 bases from J; junction bases left unmatched: 7. The CDR3 here is CASSQILTGEGYTF. In DNA form, the CDR3 reads TGCGCCAGCAGCCAAATCTTGACAGGGGAAGGCTACACCTTC.

The chain couples TRBV5-1 to TRBJ2-5; 8 positions match TRBD2. This CDR3 has 15 amino acids. Germline loops: CDR1 SGHRS, CDR2 YFSETQ. The V gene end was trimmed by 2 bases and the J gene end by 5 bases; junction bases not matched to a gene: 8. Here the CDR3 reads CASSLERGLEETQYF. The CDR3 nucleotides are TGCGCCAGCAGCTTAGAGCGGGGGCTGGAGGAGACCCAGTACTTC.

The chain employs TRBV5-4 and TRBJ1-4; 7 bases are shared with TRBD1. Trimming removed 2 bases from V and 13 bases from J; junction bases left unmatched: 5. The CDR3 consists of 12 residues. Per the germline V gene, CDR1 is SGHNT and CDR2 is YYREEE (reference sequence). CDR3 protein: CASSFLGTALFF. In DNA, the CDR3 is TGTGCCAGCAGCTTCCTCGGGACAGCACTGTTTTTT.

V and J are TRBV7-9 and TRBJ1-1, with D hard to call. The CDR3 has 12 amino acids. V was shortened by 3 bases and J by 8 bases, with 10 bases between the two germline ends. Germline V gives CDR1 SEHNR, CDR2 FQNEAQ (reference sequence). The DNA for the CDR3 is TGTGCCAGCAGCTTGGACCGCGGGGAAGCTTTCTTT. This translates into CASSLDRGEAFF.

A note on this clone: At the DNA level, this CDR3 is encoded by other sequences in the same sample as well. The J gene is TRBJ1-2, the V gene TRBV6-5; 7 bases map to TRBD1. From germline, CDR1 is MNHEY and CDR2 SVGAGI. V shed 4 bases, J shed 4 bases, and the junction held 3 bases outside the gene matches. This CDR3 has 13 residues. Here the CDR3 DNA reads TGTGCCAGCAGTTGGGGACAGCTCTATGGCTACACCTTC. Its translation is CASSWGQLYGYTF.

This chain connects TRBV6-6 to TRBJ2-7; unclear D gene. Trimming left V 9 bases short and J 3 bases short, with 21 bases between. The CDR3 is 15 amino acids. Germline V lookup: CDR1 MNHNY, CDR2 SVGAGI (reference sequence). CDR3 nucleotides: TGTGCCAGACGATATAAAGCCAGATGGTACTACGAGCAGTACTTC. This translates into CARRYKARWYYEQYF.

The rearrangement links TRBV9 to TRBJ1-1; 9 nucleotides match TRBD1. J lost 4 bases, V lost 6 bases, and 7 bases had no gene match. CDR3 length: 14 amino acids. Germline assignment: CDR1 SGDLS and CDR2 YYNGEE. CDR3 sequence (DNA): TGTGCCAGCACCGAGACAGGGGGGAGCACTGAAGCTTTCTTT. Amino acids: CASTETGGSTEAFF.

This sequence joins TRBV27 and TRBJ2-4; the D gene is possibly TRBD2 (5 bases). The ends were cut back, 3 bases at V and 6 bases at J, with 9 bases in the middle. Germline V gene sequence: CDR1 MNHEY, CDR2 SMNVEV (reference sequence). CDR3 length: 13 amino acids. CDR3 protein: CASSFGEGNIQYF. The DNA of the CDR3 is TGTGCCAGCAGTTTCGGTGAGGGAAACATTCAGTACTTC.

The chain employs TRBV5-4 and TRBJ2-1, with unresolved D. Germline CDR1 is SGHNT and CDR2 is YYREEE (reference sequence). V was pared by 0 bases and J by 7 bases, with 5 bases between. CDR3 size: 12 residues. Here the CDR3 reads CASSLGGNEQFF. The CDR3 DNA reads TGTGCCAGCAGCTTGGGGGGTAATGAGCAGTTCTTC. The whole variable domain, remainder taken from reference TRBV5-4 and TRBJ2-1, is ETGVTQSPTHLIKTRGQQVTLRCSSQSGHNTVSWYQQALGQGPQFIFQYYREEENGRGNFPPRFSGLQFPNYSSELNVNALELDDSALYLCASSLGGNEQFFGPGTRLTVL.

This chain connects TRBV7-4 to TRBJ1-2, with TRBD1 matching over 10 bases. V lost 5 bases and J lost 8; bases outside the gene matches: 17. The CDR3 consists of 17 residues. Germline V gene sequence: CDR1 SGHVT, CDR2 SQSDAQ. The CDR3 bases are TGTGCCAGCAGCCACCGGGACAGGGGCCACCTCTATCAGGGCTACACCTTC. Translated, it gives CASSHRDRGHLYQGYTF.

This sequence joins TRBV7-2 and TRBJ2-2; no clear D gene. CDR3 size: 14 residues. V shed 5 bases and J shed 2 bases, with 9 bases lying between them. In germline, CDR1 is SGHTA, CDR2 FQGNSA. CDR3 sequence reads: CASSPRSNTGELFF. Here the CDR3 DNA reads TGTGCCAGCAGCCCCCGGTCCAACACCGGGGAGCTGTTTTTT.

V and J are TRBV4-1 and TRBJ1-5; no definite D call. The CDR3 is made up of 18 amino acids. V shed 0 bases and J shed 2 bases, with 17 bases lying between them. Germline CDR1 and CDR2: MGHRA and YSYEKL. CDR3 sequence: CASSQESGIVSRNQPQHF. The CDR3 DNA reads TGCGCCAGCAGCCAAGAATCCGGGATTGTTTCCCGCAATCAGCCCCAGCATTTT.

CDR3 sequence (DNA): TGTGCCAGCAGCGCGACAGGGCACCCCTACGAGCAGTACTTC. Translation gives CASSATGHPYEQYF. J is TRBJ2-7 and V is TRBV9, with 7 bases lining up with TRBD1. Per germline, CDR1 SGDLS and CDR2 YYNGEE. Trimming cost V 3 bases and J 2 bases; bases outside gene matches: 5. The CDR3 has 14 amino acids.

The chain couples TRBV27 to TRBJ1-5; tentative D call: TRBD1 (5 bases). Deletions cut 5 bases from V and 4 bases from J, with 12 bases between. CDR3 length: 14 residues. Germline CDR1 reads MNHEY; CDR2 reads SMNVEV (reference sequence). The CDR3 region is CASSRGDGNQPQHF. The CDR3 DNA reads as TGTGCCAGCAGTCGGGGGGACGGGAATCAGCCCCAGCATTTT.

The chain has TRBV28 and TRBJ1-2; TRBD1 matches at 10 bases. Germline loops: CDR1 MDHEN, CDR2 SYDVKM. The J segment lost 6 bases and the V segment lost 5 bases, leaving 6 bases of the junction unmatched. The CDR3 length is 14 residues. Written as DNA, the CDR3 is TGTGCCAGCAGTCTAACCGGGACAGGGGATGGCTACACCTTC. It yields the protein CASSLTGTGDGYTF.

The rearrangement joins TRBV7-6 to TRBJ1-1; D is uncertain. Germline lookup yields CDR1 SGHVS and CDR2 FNYEAQ. Trimming shortened V by 5 bases and J by 3 bases, and 13 bases separated the two germline ends. The CDR3 has 14 amino acids. The CDR3 spells CASSPRGSYTEAFF. CDR3 nucleotides: TGTGCCAGCAGCCCTCGAGGGTCGTACACTGAAGCTTTCTTT.

By share, this clone ranks as medium-sized. The chain employs TRBV9 and TRBJ1-2; possibly TRBD1 for D (6 bases). Trimming removed 0 bases at V and 0 bases at J, with 12 bases between. Germline CDR1 is SGDLS and CDR2 is YYNGEE. This CDR3 comprises 16 residues. The CDR3 DNA sequence: TGTGCCAGCAGCGTAGTAGGGGGTTCCCCTAACTATGGCTACACCTTC. This gives the protein CASSVVGGSPNYGYTF.

Regarding this clone: The sample contains more than one DNA sequence encoding this CDR3. The chain employs TRBV27 and TRBJ1-1; no definite D call. Germline values: CDR1 MNHEY, CDR2 SMNVEV (reference sequence). The CDR3 is 15 residues long. V lost 2 bases to trimming and J lost 1 base, with 11 bases between them. CDR3 residues: CASSLTILGNTEAFF. For the CDR3, the DNA is TGTGCCAGCAGTTTAACAATATTGGGGAACACTGAAGCTTTCTTT.

The J gene is TRBJ1-2, the V gene TRBV9; a possible D gene is TRBD1 (5 bases). Trimming left V 4 bases short and J 4 bases short, with 11 bases between. CDR1 SGDLS and CDR2 YYNGEE come from the germline V gene. The CDR3 loop spans 13 amino acids. The CDR3 bases are TGTGCCAGCAGCAAGACAGAATTCTATGGCTACACCTTC. Translated, it gives CASSKTEFYGYTF.

The J gene is TRBJ2-7, the V gene TRBV2; D not resolved. V was cut by 8 bases and J by 3 bases, with 8 bases left in between. The CDR3 is 11 amino acids. Per the germline V gene, CDR1 is SNHLY and CDR2 is FYNNEI. The CDR3 sequence: CASCPGYEQYF. The CDR3 DNA sequence: TGTGCCAGCTGCCCCGGCTACGAGCAGTACTTC.

This rearrangement joins TRBV5-1 to TRBJ2-5; TRBD1 aligns across 7 bases. With 4 bases clipped from V and 4 bases from J, the junction kept 4 bases outside the gene matches. The CDR3 has 13 amino acids. The germline gives CDR1 SGHRS, CDR2 YFSETQ. Here the CDR3 DNA reads TGCGCCAGCAGCATACGGACAGGAGAGACCCAGTACTTC. This gives the protein CASSIRTGETQYF. The full variable domain, with the rest looked up from reference TRBV5-1 and TRBJ2-5, is KAGVTQTPRYLIKTRGQQVTLSCSPISGHRSVSWYQQTPGQGLQFLFEYFSETQRNKGNFPGRFSGRQFSNSRSEMNVSTLELGDSALYLCASSIRTGETQYFGPGTRLLVL.

This clone was seen only a few times. This rearrangement joins TRBV11-2 to TRBJ2-2; 7 bases align to TRBD1. CDR1 SGHAT and CDR2 FQNNGV come from the germline V gene. The junction had 9 bases not matched to a gene; V was cut back by 5 bases and J by 0 bases. The CDR3 contains 17 residues. CDR3 nucleotide sequence: TGTGCCAGCAGCCCTACCTCGACAGGGTCGAACACCGGGGAGCTGTTTTTT. Translation: CASSPTSTGSNTGELFF. The whole variable domain, remainder taken from reference TRBV11-2 and TRBJ2-2, is EAGVAQSPRYKIIEKRQSVAFWCNPISGHATLYWYQQILGQGPKLLIQFQNNGVVDDSQLPKDRFSAERLKGVDSTLKIQPAKLEDSAVYLCASSPTSTGSNTGELFFGEGSRLTVL.

This clone was seen only once. J is TRBJ2-3 and V is TRBV10-3; D gene uncertain. Trimming removed 11 bases from V and 0 bases from J, with 15 bases in between. Looked up from germline, CDR1 is ENHRY and CDR2 is SYGVKD. The CDR3 spans 14 residues. The chain's CDR3 is CAPGSGSSTDTQYF. The DNA of the CDR3 is TGTGCCCCCGGTTCCGGGTCTAGCACAGATACGCAGTATTTT.

DNA of the CDR3: TGTGCCAGCAGTGTAGGACTAACGGGAGCAGATGAGCAGTTCTTC. Its protein is CASSVGLTGADEQFF. This chain connects TRBV6-1 to TRBJ2-1; D is possibly TRBD2 (6 bases). The V gene lost 4 bases and the J gene lost 8 bases, with 18 bases spanning the gap. Germline V gene data show CDR1 as MNHNS and CDR2 as SASEGT. CDR3 size: 15 residues.

The chain employs TRBV5-1 and TRBJ2-5; 8 bases map to TRBD2. Germline V gene lookup returns CDR1 SGHRS and CDR2 YFSETQ. V lost 4 bases to trimming and J lost 5 bases; unmatched junction nucleotides: 10. The CDR3 extends over 15 amino acids. The CDR3 here is CASSAVGGAGETQYF. CDR3 sequence (DNA): TGCGCCAGCAGCGCGGTCGGGGGGGCCGGGGAGACCCAGTACTTC.